This T cell receptor (beta chain) was profiled in a study of T cells in Graves' hyperthyroidism and ophthalmopathy. Study at large: Peripheral blood was secured at the point of initial diagnosis, before any treatment.

Amplification of TCR beta CDR3 regions was performed using RNA transcripts as template. TCR CDR3 regions were first amplified by RT-PCR with HTBI primers. A single record per CDR3 protein comes from TCRdb applying MiXCR to the multiplex PCR reads. The sample contains hundreds of thousands of distinct CDR3 sequences, 35% of which appear only once. Broader study findings: From stable hyperthyroidism, ophthalmopathy was separated by a 13 V-J model.

V shed 2 bases and J shed 6 bases, with 9 bases lying between them. CDR3 length: 12 amino acids. CDR1 is SGHRS, CDR2 YFSETQ, per germline. With a duration under 2 months, the hyperthyroidism was newly diagnosed in patients aged 18 to 65. Orbital computed tomography, thyroid ultrasound, serum thyroxine and TRAb, and clinical symptoms together informed the diagnoses. A few counts support this clonotype. The antigen is not known. What was sequenced was blood. The chain is built from TRBV5-1 and TRBJ2-7; D gene uncertain. The clonotype was recovered from a woman aged 40-49 years with Graves' hyperthyroidism. The CDR3 nucleotides are TGCGCCAGCAGCTTTGACCAGAGCGAGCAGTACTTC. Its protein product is CASSFDQSEQYF.